This T cell receptor (beta chain) was retrieved from a study of early T cells in non-severe SARS-CoV-2 infection. Study at large: Chains were unpaired, as sequencing was done on bulk RNA from unsorted whole blood.

Molecules of cDNA were individually given unique molecular identifiers that were attached to them. TCRdb recomputed calls from the 5' RACE reads with MiXCR, one row per CDR3 protein. The sample has approximately 71,000 distinct CDR3 sequences, 9% to 15% seen once. Study-level points and caveats: VDJdb matching favored anti-spike CD8 responses, missing private and CD4 specificities.

This clonotype was detected a few times. No antigen is known for it. V was trimmed by 3 bases and J by 3 bases, leaving 15 bases between them. This CDR3 spans 15 amino acids. The V gene's germline CDR1 is KGHSH and CDR2 LQKENI. The sequence came from an adult who was a healthcare worker with PCR-confirmed SARS-CoV-2 infection or an uninfected control (not recorded which). This rearrangement joins TRBV18 to TRBJ2-7; D possibly corresponds to TRBD2 (6 bases). The sample was whole blood. The CDR3 region is CASSPRGGDRYEQYF. The CDR3 bases are TGTGCCAGCTCACCTAGAGGAGGGGACCGCTACGAGCAGTACTTC.